This entry lists 27 T cell receptor beta chains sequenced from one sample in a study of CD8+CD57+ T cells in acquired aplastic anemia. Researchers used genomic DNA as the template to profile TCR beta VDJ and CDR3. A single record per CDR3 protein comes from TCRdb applying MiXCR to the reads. Here the sample spans 150,000 to 200,000 distinct CDR3 sequences, 48% being singletons. CD8+CD57+ cell expansion, shown by flow cytometry, had occurred in the patients selected for sequencing. The specimen sequenced was sorted CD4+, CD8+, or CD8+CD57+ T cells (not recorded which) from PBMCs. The source of these receptors is a human donor with aplastic anemia.

The chain has TRBV20-1 and TRBJ2-7, with D perhaps TRBD2 (7 bases). The CDR3 spans 12 residues. The germline V gene has CDR1 DFQATT and CDR2 SNEGSKA (reference sequence). V lost 3 bases and J 6 bases, leaving 12 bases between the germline ends. CDR3: CSARGGASEQYF. CDR3 coding DNA: TGCAGTGCTAGGGGGGGGGCTAGCGAGCAGTACTTC.

This clonotype was counted ten times or more. The rearrangement uses TRBV7-3 and TRBJ2-7; D perhaps matches TRBD2 (6 bases). Between the trimmed V and J ends, which lost 5 bases and 3 bases, there was a span of 11 bases. This CDR3 is 13 amino acids long. The germline V gene encodes CDR1 SGHTA and CDR2 FQGTGA. In DNA, the CDR3 is TGTGCCAGCAGCCTTGGGACTCACTACGAGCAGTACTTC. Protein sequence: CASSLGTHYEQYF.

Here the CDR3 reads CSATGGRADTQYF. CDR3 sequence (DNA): TGCAGTGCCACGGGGGGACGGGCAGATACGCAGTATTTT. The chain recombines TRBV20-1 with TRBJ2-3; the match to TRBD2 covers 7 bases. The germline CDR1 and CDR2 sequences are DFQATT and SNEGSKA (reference sequence). The V segment lost 6 bases and the J segment 4 bases; nucleotides outside the gene matches: 7. The CDR3 covers 13 residues.

On this clonotype itself: At one boundary the junction diverges from the germline segment, which might be a read error. The chain uses TRBV7-7 and TRBJ2-7, with D possibly being TRBD1 or TRBD2 (5 bases each). The CDR3 sequence is 13 residues long. Germline loops: CDR1 SSHAT, CDR2 FNYEAQ (reference sequence). DNA for the CDR3: TGTGCTAGCAGCCCTGGGACCGACTACGAGCAGTACTTC. As protein: CASSPGTDYEQYF. Full variable domain (outside the CDR3, taken from reference TRBV7-7 and TRBJ2-7): GAGVSQSPRYKVTKRGQDVTLRCDPISSHATLYWYQQALGQGPEFLTYFNYEAQPDKSGLPSDRFSAERPEGSISTLTIQRTEQRDSAMYRCASSPGTDYEQYFGPGTRLTVT.

Details on this clonotype: The junction departs from germline at one end; a sequencing error may be responsible. The V and J genes are TRBV2 and TRBJ1-2; D is ambiguous. Germline CDR1 reads SNHLY; CDR2 reads FYNNEI. The CDR3 is 15 amino acids. The CDR3 here is CAGSPQTGGFYGYTF. The CDR3 DNA reads TGTGCCGGCAGCCCACAAACTGGAGGGTTCTATGGCTACACCTTC.

The V gene is TRBV10-3, the J gene TRBJ1-5; possible D gene TRBD1, 6 bases. CDR1 is ENHRY, CDR2 SYGVKD, per germline. The CDR3 is 15 amino acids. Trimming left V 2 bases short and J 5 bases short, with 13 bases between. CDR3: CAISEQGQGYQPQHF. CDR3 nucleotides: TGTGCCATCAGTGAGCAGGGGCAAGGTTATCAGCCCCAGCATTTT.

The chain is built from TRBV7-2 and TRBJ2-5, with TRBD2 matching 12 bases. Germline-derived CDR1 and CDR2 are SGHTA and FQGNSA. The CDR3 runs to 16 residues. Losses at the gene ends were 5 bases for V and 5 bases for J; bases not matched to a gene: 9. The CDR3 nucleotides are TGTGCCAGCAGCCCCCCCCGCCTAGCGGGAGGGGAGACCCAGTACTTC. The encoded protein is CASSPPRLAGGETQYF.

The table lists this clonotype with a few counts. The CDR3 DNA reads as TGTGCCAGCAGTGAATCGCTTCTCAATCAGCCCCAGCATTTT. It codes for CASSESLLNQPQHF. The chain couples TRBV25-1 to TRBJ1-5; D gene uncertain. Trimming took off 1 base at V and 3 bases at J, with 7 bases between the two ends. Germline CDR1 reads MGHDK; CDR2 reads SYGVNS. The CDR3 is made up of 14 amino acids.

The chain employs TRBV7-7 and TRBJ2-2; D gene ambiguous. The CDR3 is 13 amino acids. V lost 10 bases and J 5 bases, leaving 14 bases between the germline ends. Germline lookup yields CDR1 SSHAT and CDR2 FNYEAQ (reference sequence). The CDR3 region has the DNA TGTGCCACCAAGTCCAAGTCGACCGGGGAGCTGTTTTTT. It yields the protein CATKSKSTGELFF.

CDR3 coding DNA: TGCAGTCCAGGGACTCACGAAAGCCTCAGGGAGACCCAGTACTTC. Its protein is CSPGTHESLRETQYF. This sequence joins TRBV20-1 and TRBJ2-5; D possibly corresponds to TRBD2 (6 bases). CDR1 is DFQATT and CDR2 is SNEGSKA in the germline V gene (reference sequence). The CDR3 sequence is 15 residues long. Trimming removed 8 bases at V and 5 bases at J, with 24 bases between.

The sample holds many counts of this clonotype. The chain is built from TRBV20-1 and TRBJ1-5, with TRBD1 as a possible D gene (6 bases). V shed 3 bases and J shed 2 bases, with 14 bases lying between them. The germline V gene encodes CDR1 DFQATT and CDR2 SNEGSKA (reference sequence). The CDR3 is 15 amino acids. The CDR3 coding sequence is TGCAGTGCTAGCCCGGGGGCGCGTCGCAATCAGCCCCAGCATTTT. Its protein is CSASPGARRNQPQHF.

This clonotype has at least ten counts. V gene TRBV30 combines with J gene TRBJ1-2; TRBD1 is a possible D gene (6 bases). The V end was cut by 0 bases, the J end by 6 bases, with 11 bases between. This CDR3 spans 13 amino acids. Germline CDR1 is GTSNPN and CDR2 is SVGIG (reference sequence). In nucleotides, the CDR3 is TGTGCCTGGAGTGTCCTACAGGGCCATGGCTACACCTTC. Translated, it gives CAWSVLQGHGYTF.

With respect to this clonotype: The final CDR3 position lacks the conserved phenylalanine or tryptophan, pointing to a likely read error. The chain employs TRBV18 and TRBJ2-7; D gene ambiguous. CDR1 and CDR2 (germline): KGHSH, LQKENI. The V gene lost 0 bases and the J gene lost 3 bases, with 9 bases spanning the gap. The CDR3 has 14 residues. Written as DNA, the CDR3 is TGTGCCAGCTCACCACCGAGCGCAATCTACGAGCAGTACCTC. This codes for CASSPPSAIYEQYL.

This clonotype was counted many times. The chain combines TRBV14 with TRBJ1-4, with D uncertain. The germline V gene has CDR1 SGHDN and CDR2 FVKESK. The CDR3 totals 14 residues. V was shortened by 1 base and J by 7 bases, with 10 bases between the two germline ends. CDR3 protein: CASSQGTWPEKLFF. In nucleotides, the CDR3 is TGTGCCAGCAGCCAAGGGACTTGGCCTGAAAAACTGTTTTTT. Together with reference TRBV14 and TRBJ1-4, the CDR3 gives the full variable domain: EAGVTQFPSHSVIEKGQTVTLRCDPISGHDNLYWYRRVMGKEIKFLLHFVKESKQDESGMPNNRFLAERTGGTYSTLKVQPAELEDSGVYFCASSQGTWPEKLFFGSGTQLSVL.

In regard to this clonotype: This may come from a read error, since a much larger clone is one base off. The genes are TRBV11-2 and TRBJ2-7; TRBD1 might be the D (6 bases). The CDR3 spans 14 residues. CDR1 is SGHAT, CDR2 FQNNGV, per germline. DNA for the CDR3: TGTGCCGGCAGCCGCCGGGACATCGCCTACGAGCAGTACTTC. Translating it yields CAGSRRDIAYEQYF.

Turning to this clonotype: Possible read error: a much larger clone is one base away. No conserved phenylalanine or tryptophan ends this CDR3, so it is likely a read error. V gene TRBV12-3 or TRBV12-4 combines with J gene TRBJ1-4; possible D gene TRBD1, 5 bases. The CDR3 is 13 residues long. Trimming removed 5 bases at V and 8 bases at J, with 12 bases between. The CDR3 DNA is TGTGCCAGCAGTGGGCAGGGTTTCGAAAAACTGTTTTTA. As protein: CASSGQGFEKLFL.

V gene TRBV5-4 combines with J gene TRBJ2-5; 9 positions agree with TRBD2. Germline values: CDR1 SGHNT, CDR2 YYREEE (reference sequence). The CDR3 is 15 residues long. The trim removed 1 base at V and 4 bases at J, leaving 5 bases unmatched. The CDR3 is CASSLWLAGLETQYF. The CDR3 DNA reads TGTGCCAGCAGCTTGTGGCTAGCGGGGCTAGAGACCCAGTACTTC.

The sample holds many counts of this clonotype. The chain carries TRBV20-1 and TRBJ2-2; D possibly corresponds to TRBD1 (6 bases). Germline V gene sequence: CDR1 DFQATT, CDR2 SNEGSKA (reference sequence). The CDR3 runs 16 residues. Trimming pared 0 bases from V and 2 bases from J, leaving 13 bases between. The CDR3 nucleotides read TGCAGTGCTAGAGAAGGGGGTCGGGGAAACACCGGGGAGCTGTTTTTT. Protein sequence: CSAREGGRGNTGELFF.

The chain uses TRBV5-1 and TRBJ2-3; TRBD2 aligns across 10 bases. The CDR3 contains 17 residues. Unmatched junction bases numbered 11, after V lost 4 bases and J lost 3 bases. Germline V gene data show CDR1 as SGHRS and CDR2 as YFSETQ. CDR3 DNA: TGCGCCAGCAGCCCGCGCGTTGCTAGCGGGGGTACAGATACGCAGTATTTT. Its translation is CASSPRVASGGTDTQYF.

This clonotype appeared many times. This chain links TRBV7-9 with TRBJ1-2; the D gene is possibly TRBD1 (6 bases). Trimming shortened V by 2 bases and J by 0 bases, and 10 bases separated the two germline ends. This CDR3 is 15 amino acids long. Germline V CDR1 and CDR2: SEHNR, FQNEAQ (reference sequence). The CDR3 loop reads CASSLRGGPNYGYTF. CDR3 nucleotide sequence: TGTGCCAGCAGCTTAAGAGGGGGACCTAACTATGGCTACACCTTC.

This clonotype was counted a few times. The chain couples TRBV28 to TRBJ1-1; 9 nucleotides line up with TRBD1. Germline-derived CDR1 and CDR2 are MDHEN and SYDVKM. The CDR3 spans 14 residues. V gave up 3 bases and J gave up 6 bases; unmatched junction bases: 5. CDR3 nucleotides: TGTGCCAGCAGTTTCGGACAGGGGATGGCTGAAGCTTTCTTT. Encoded protein: CASSFGQGMAEAFF.

This chain uses TRBV24-1 with TRBJ1-6, with 7 bases matching TRBD1. CDR3 length equals 16 residues. Unmatched junction bases numbered 8, after V lost 0 bases and J lost 10 bases. Germline CDR1 and CDR2: KGHDR and SFDVKD. Here the CDR3 DNA reads TGTGCCACCAGTGATTTGGACAGGGATCTTCGGTCACCCCTCCACTTT. Residues: CATSDLDRDLRSPLHF.

CDR3 sequence (DNA): TGTGCCAGCAGCTCCCCGGACAGGGGTGGGTGGAACACTGAAGCTTTCTTT. Translated: CASSSPDRGGWNTEAFF. The chain is built from TRBV11-2 and TRBJ1-1; 9 bases are shared with TRBD1. V was clipped by 4 bases and J by 1 base; unmatched bases: 10. The germline gives CDR1 SGHAT, CDR2 FQNNGV. The CDR3 contains 17 residues.

This rearrangement joins TRBV24-1 to TRBJ2-5; D is undetermined. The CDR3 is 15 residues long. The germline V and J ends were trimmed by 2 bases and 7 bases, with 16 bases remaining between them. Germline CDR1 KGHDR, CDR2 SFDVKD. The DNA of the CDR3 is TGTGCCACCAGTGATTCGGCATCCAACACGGTGACCCAGTACTTC. Residues: CATSDSASNTVTQYF.

The count of this clonotype is one. The junction differs from germline at one of its ends, possibly a read error. This sequence joins TRBV18 and TRBJ2-7; a weak D match, TRBD1 (5 bases). The CDR3 totals 13 residues. Germline V CDR1 and CDR2: KGHSH, LQKENI. CDR3 nucleotides: TGTGCCAGCTTTACGGCTGCCGACAGCGAGGAAGATTTC. Translation: CASFTAADSEEDF. The full variable domain, its missing parts supplied by reference TRBV18 and TRBJ2-7, is NAGVMQNPRHLVRRRGQEARLRCSPMKGHSHVYWYRQLPEEGLKFMVYLQKENIIDESGMPKERFSAEFPKEGPSILRIQQVVRGDSAAYFCASFTAADSEEDFGPGTRLTVT.

The chain is built from TRBV7-2 and TRBJ2-7; D remains ambiguous. The germline V gene has CDR1 SGHTA and CDR2 FQGNSA. Trimming cost V 5 bases and J 6 bases, with 17 bases left between them. This CDR3 has 14 amino acids. CDR3 nucleotides: TGTGCCAGCAGCCCCGGTACGGGCTGGGGCGAGCAGTACTTC. Its translation is CASSPGTGWGEQYF.

Remarks on this clonotype: A much more abundant neighbour one base away suggests this may be a read error. The CDR3 DNA reads TGTGCCAGCAGCTGGGACAGGGGAAGATCCTATGGCCACACCTTC. Protein sequence: CASSWDRGRSYGHTF. V is TRBV11-2 and J is TRBJ1-2; 10 bases map to TRBD1. Germline loops: CDR1 SGHAT, CDR2 FQNNGV. The CDR3 is 15 residues long.